Each of the 12 T cell receptor beta chains below was sequenced from the same sample in a study of shared clonotypes between healthy human individuals. Libraries were prepared by immunoSEQ multiplex PCR; TCRdb keeps only in-frame clonotypes and omits some of them. The sample consists of 2 million to 3 million clones, approximately 93% of them appearing once. Sequencing was carried out using naive CD4+ T cells from PBMCs. Documented subset: CD45RA+ positively selected. The origin of the receptors is a man younger than 35 in good health. Some clones in this sample may be carry-over from other donors' samples.

The J gene is TRBJ2-1, the V gene TRBV4-3, with TRBD2 matching 11 bases. The germline gives CDR1 LGHNA, CDR2 YSLEER. The CDR3 is 18 amino acids. V shed 0 bases, J shed 7 bases, and the junction held 11 bases outside the gene matches. Written as DNA, the CDR3 is TGCGCCAGCAGCCAAGATTCCCCTAGCGGGAGGTTTGGGAATGAGCAGTTCTTC. Translated: CASSQDSPSGRFGNEQFF.

The chain is built from TRBV7-3 and TRBJ2-3; the match to TRBD2 covers 12 bases. The CDR3 length is 14 residues. The junction had 2 bases not matched to a gene; V was cut back by 5 bases and J by 5 bases. CDR1 and CDR2 from the germline V gene are SGHTA and FQGTGA. CDR3 DNA sequence: TGTGCCAGCAGCCAGACTAGCGGGAGAGATACGCAGTATTTT. As protein: CASSQTSGRDTQYF.

The chain couples TRBV29-1 to TRBJ2-7, with 11 bases identical to TRBD2. V trimming: 6 bases; J trimming: 5 bases; junction bases outside the gene matches: 3. Germline CDR1 reads SQVTM; CDR2 reads ANQGSEA. This CDR3 is built from 12 residues. CDR3 in amino acids: CSVGTSGHEQYF. In DNA form, the CDR3 reads TGCAGCGTCGGGACTAGCGGCCACGAGCAGTACTTC.

The CDR3 protein is CASSRLATNSYEQYF. The CDR3 nucleotides are TGTGCCAGCAGCCGTCTAGCGACAAACTCCTACGAGCAGTACTTC. This chain links TRBV27 with TRBJ2-7; TRBD2 is a possible D gene (6 bases). Trimming removed 6 bases from V and 0 bases from J, with 15 bases in between. The CDR3 consists of 15 residues. Germline CDR1 and CDR2: MNHEY and SMNVEV (reference sequence).

The V gene is TRBV30, the J gene TRBJ1-1; D unresolved. CDR1 is GTSNPN and CDR2 is SVGIG in the germline V gene (reference sequence). There are 13 residues in the CDR3. The V and J ends lost 2 bases and 5 bases respectively, with 12 bases between them. For the CDR3, the DNA is TGTGCCTGGAGTCTAGGCATGGGGACTGAAGCTTTCTTT. It encodes CAWSLGMGTEAFF.

Only one count was recorded for this clone. This chain links TRBV9 with TRBJ1-2, with 9 nucleotides matching TRBD1. Germline V gene lookup returns CDR1 SGDLS and CDR2 YYNGEE. Germline trimming cut 4 bases from V and 4 bases from J; bases unmatched to any gene: 5. The CDR3 has 14 amino acids. The CDR3 sequence: CASSPDRGPYGYTF. CDR3 coding DNA: TGTGCCAGCAGCCCGGACAGGGGACCCTATGGCTACACCTTC.

The gene calls are TRBV13 and TRBJ2-5, with D perhaps matching TRBD1 or TRBD2 (6 bases each). V was trimmed by 3 bases and J by 5 bases, leaving 22 bases between them. This CDR3 is built from 17 residues. Germline V CDR1 and CDR2: PRHDT, FYEKMQ (reference sequence). The DNA for the CDR3 is TGTGCCAGCAGCTTCTCCGGGGGCCCCTTGGTGCGGGAGACCCAGTACTTC. Amino acid sequence: CASSFSGGPLVRETQYF.

The chain is built from TRBV7-9 and TRBJ2-1; TRBD1 or TRBD2 may be the D gene (5 bases each). The ends were cut back, 0 bases at V and 8 bases at J, with 8 bases in the middle. The CDR3 has 13 amino acids. Looked up from germline, CDR1 is SEHNR and CDR2 is FQNEAQ (reference sequence). This CDR3 is CASSLARDHEQFF. Here the CDR3 DNA reads TGTGCCAGCAGCTTAGCAAGGGACCATGAGCAGTTCTTC.

V is TRBV4-3 and J is TRBJ2-7; TRBD2 might be the D (6 bases). Germline loops: CDR1 LGHNA, CDR2 YSLEER. This CDR3 is built from 15 residues. The ends were cut back, 1 base at V and 3 bases at J, with 13 bases in the middle. The CDR3 protein is CASSQGVLGGYEQYF. The CDR3 coding sequence is TGCGCCAGCAGCCAAGGTGTCCTCGGGGGCTACGAGCAGTACTTC.

The chain combines TRBV27 with TRBJ1-5; a possible D gene is TRBD1 (6 bases). CDR3 length: 14 amino acids. Per the germline V gene, CDR1 is MNHEY and CDR2 is SMNVEV (reference sequence). V was trimmed by 5 bases and J by 7 bases, leaving 15 bases between them. This chain's CDR3 is CASSPTGLGQPQHF. CDR3 DNA sequence: TGTGCCAGCAGTCCTACAGGGTTGGGCCAGCCCCAGCATTTT.

This chain joins TRBV5-6 and TRBJ2-7; D is perhaps TRBD2 (6 bases). Per the germline V gene, CDR1 is SGHDT and CDR2 is YYEEEE. The CDR3 runs 15 residues. The V gene lost 3 bases and the J gene lost 4 bases, with 17 bases spanning the gap. The CDR3 sequence is CASSSQITGGYEQYF. Written as DNA, the CDR3 is TGTGCCAGCAGCTCCCAGATAACTGGAGGGTACGAGCAGTACTTC.

This clone was observed a single time. The V gene is TRBV5-1, the J gene TRBJ2-1, with a tentative D call TRBD1 (5 bases). The CDR3 loop spans 16 amino acids. Trimming stripped 4 bases from V and 7 bases from J, with 21 bases between. CDR1 SGHRS and CDR2 YFSETQ come from the germline V gene. The CDR3 loop reads CASSLIGQGLLNEQFF. For the CDR3, the DNA is TGCGCCAGCAGCCTAATCGGGCAGGGTCTTTTGAATGAGCAGTTCTTC.